Listed below are T cell receptor beta chains from one sample, sequenced in a study of blood T cell repertoires in COVID-19. Here immunoSEQ multiplex PCR was the method, and the copy in TCRdb shows in-frame clones only, minus some. The sample lists hundreds of thousands of clones, 88% occurring once. The material sequenced was peripheral blood. These receptors were obtained from a woman in her 30s with COVID-19, enrolled during active disease. CDR3s include the opening cysteine and the closing phenylalanine or tryptophan. Fields, in order: clone size, J gene, D gene, V gene, CDR3 DNA, CDR3 protein. The D gene is left open where the match is weak. Clone size is not always given. Where it is, it says once, few, many or a class for expanded clones.

clone_size: once
j_call: TRBJ2-1
d_call: .
v_call: TRBV7-7
cdr3_nt: TGTGCTAGCAGCCCCACCGAGAAGTACTCCTACAATGAGCAGTTCTTC
cdr3_aa: CASSPTEKYSYNEQFF

clone_size: few
j_call: TRBJ2-5
d_call: TRBD2
v_call: TRBV20-1
cdr3_nt: TGCAGTGCTAGTGTCAGTACTAGCGGGGGGTTAGGAGAGACCCAGTACTTC
cdr3_aa: CSASVSTSGGLGETQYF

clone_size: once
j_call: TRBJ2-3
d_call: TRBD2
v_call: TRBV5-8
cdr3_nt: TGTGCCAGCAGCTTAGCGGGGGGCACAGATACGCAGTATTTT
cdr3_aa: CASSLAGGTDTQYF

clone_size: .
j_call: TRBJ2-5
d_call: .
v_call: TRBV2
cdr3_nt: TGTGCCGGCCAACAGGGGGGGTCCCAAGAGACCCAGTACTTC
cdr3_aa: CAGQQGGSQETQYF

clone_size: .
j_call: TRBJ2-3
d_call: TRBD2
v_call: TRBV19
cdr3_nt: TGTGCCAGTAGTATAGTGCCCCCGGGACTAGCGGGAGGTGCAGATACGCAGTATTTT
cdr3_aa: CASSIVPPGLAGGADTQYF

clone_size: .
j_call: TRBJ1-1
d_call: TRBD1
v_call: TRBV6-5
cdr3_nt: TGTGCCAGCAGTCTAACAGGGGAAACTGAAGCTTTCTTT
cdr3_aa: CASSLTGETEAFF

clone_size: .
j_call: TRBJ1-3
d_call: .
v_call: TRBV21-1
cdr3_nt: TGTGCCAGCAGCAAGGGGCAGGGAAACACCATATATTTT
cdr3_aa: CASSKGQGNTIYF

clone_size: .
j_call: TRBJ1-4
d_call: .
v_call: TRBV5-1
cdr3_nt: TGCGCCAGCAGCGGGGGGGCCTCCAATGAAAAACTGTTTTTT
cdr3_aa: CASSGGASNEKLFF

clone_size: .
j_call: TRBJ1-2
d_call: .
v_call: TRBV7-2
cdr3_nt: TGTGCCAGCAGCTTAGAACAGAACTATGGCTACACCTTC
cdr3_aa: CASSLEQNYGYTF

clone_size: .
j_call: TRBJ1-2
d_call: TRBD1
v_call: TRBV3-1/TRBV3-2
cdr3_nt: TGTGCCAGCAGCAACGGGGAGGACAGGAGGGTGAGTGGCTACACCTTC
cdr3_aa: CASSNGEDRRVSGYTF

clone_size: .
j_call: TRBJ1-1
d_call: TRBD1
v_call: TRBV6-2/TRBV6-3
cdr3_nt: TGTGCCAGCAGCCCTTTTCAGACAGGGGGCAGATCACAAGCTGAAGCTTTCTTT
cdr3_aa: CASSPFQTGGRSQAEAFF

clone_size: .
j_call: TRBJ2-5
d_call: .
v_call: TRBV5-1
cdr3_nt: TGCGCCAGCAGCTTGGCGGGGGTAAAAGAGACCCAGTACTTC
cdr3_aa: CASSLAGVKETQYF

clone_size: .
j_call: TRBJ2-7
d_call: TRBD2
v_call: TRBV3-1/TRBV3-2
cdr3_nt: TGTGCCAGCAGCCGTAGCGGGGTTGTCTACGAGCAGTACTTC
cdr3_aa: CASSRSGVVYEQYF

clone_size: .
j_call: TRBJ1-2
d_call: .
v_call: TRBV19
cdr3_nt: TGTGCCAGTAGTATGTCCCAAGCCTCTGTCGGGATTCATGGCTACACCTTC
cdr3_aa: CASSMSQASVGIHGYTF

clone_size: .
j_call: TRBJ2-1
d_call: .
v_call: TRBV9
cdr3_nt: TGTGCCAGCAGCCCCGACATGAATGAGCAGTTCTTC
cdr3_aa: CASSPDMNEQFF

clone_size: .
j_call: TRBJ2-1
d_call: TRBD2
v_call: TRBV7-6
cdr3_nt: TGTGCCAGCAGCTTAGCGGGGGGACTAGCTGGTAATGAGCAGTTCTTC
cdr3_aa: CASSLAGGLAGNEQFF

clone_size: .
j_call: TRBJ1-3
d_call: .
v_call: TRBV2
cdr3_nt: TGTGCCAGCAGCCCAGGCAACTCTGGAAACACCATATATTTT
cdr3_aa: CASSPGNSGNTIYF

clone_size: .
j_call: TRBJ2-7
d_call: TRBD2
v_call: TRBV6-5
cdr3_nt: TGTGCCAGCAGTTCGTGGGGCGGGAGCTCCTACGAGCAGTACTTC
cdr3_aa: CASSSWGGSSYEQYF

clone_size: .
j_call: TRBJ2-3
d_call: TRBD2
v_call: TRBV2
cdr3_nt: TGTGCCAGCAGCGTACCGGGACTAGCCACAGATACGCAGTATTTT
cdr3_aa: CASSVPGLATDTQYF

clone_size: .
j_call: TRBJ2-3
d_call: TRBD1
v_call: TRBV6-5
cdr3_nt: TGTGCCGCTAAGGTGGGACAGGGGACCGATACGCAGTATTTT
cdr3_aa: CAAKVGQGTDTQYF

clone_size: .
j_call: TRBJ2-3
d_call: .
v_call: TRBV14
cdr3_nt: TGTGCCAGCAGCCGCAGGGGAACAGTCAAAGATACGCAGTATTTT
cdr3_aa: CASSRRGTVKDTQYF